This is a list of T cell receptor beta chains from one sample in a study of T-cell memory formation after mild COVID-19. One entry per CDR3 protein results from TCRdb running MiXCR on the 5' RACE reads. The sample records about 440,000 distinct CDR3 sequences, 15% to 20% being singletons. Sequencing used PBMCs or a T cell subset sorted from them (not recorded which). Every receptor here comes from an adult woman who had mild COVID-19 (a few samples of this study predate the infection). Cell type and time point are not known. Each CDR3 is given with its conserved first and last residue. Each record gives: J gene, clone size, V gene, D gene, CDR3 protein, CDR3 DNA. D genes are given only for firm matches. The size of a clone is reported for some rows only, either as once, few or many, or as a class for expanded clones.

j_call: TRBJ2-7; clone_size: many; v_call: TRBV5-1; d_call: TRBD1; cdr3_aa: CASSSRQGVYEQYF; cdr3_nt: TGCGCCAGCAGCTCCCGACAGGGAGTGTACGAGCAGTACTTC
j_call: TRBJ2-5; clone_size: few; v_call: TRBV9; d_call: NA; cdr3_aa: CASSVGPGFQETQYF; cdr3_nt: TGTGCCAGCAGCGTAGGCCCCGGGTTTCAAGAGACCCAGTACTTC
j_call: TRBJ2-7; clone_size: NA; v_call: TRBV6-2/TRBV6-3; d_call: TRBD2; cdr3_aa: CASSYSASGGYEQYF; cdr3_nt: TGTGCCAGCAGTTATTCCGCTAGCGGAGGCTACGAGCAGTACTTC
j_call: TRBJ2-5; clone_size: NA; v_call: TRBV20-1; d_call: NA; cdr3_aa: CSALPPSGPLQETQYF; cdr3_nt: TGCAGTGCTCTCCCCCCATCGGGGCCCCTCCAAGAGACCCAGTACTTC
j_call: TRBJ2-5; clone_size: few; v_call: TRBV24-1; d_call: NA; cdr3_aa: CATSRPGGGETQYF; cdr3_nt: TGTGCCACCAGTCGTCCGGGGGGCGGAGAGACCCAGTACTTC
j_call: TRBJ2-1; clone_size: NA; v_call: TRBV5-1; d_call: TRBD1; cdr3_aa: CASSLQGAGDEQFF; cdr3_nt: TGCGCCAGCAGCTTGCAGGGGGCTGGGGATGAGCAGTTCTTC
j_call: TRBJ1-3; clone_size: NA; v_call: TRBV6-5; d_call: TRBD1; cdr3_aa: CASSRDRDTLISGNTIYF; cdr3_nt: TGTGCCAGCAGCCGGGACAGGGACACTCTAATCTCAGGAAACACCATATATTTT
j_call: TRBJ2-7; clone_size: NA; v_call: TRBV20-1; d_call: NA; cdr3_aa: CSAWTSRSGEQYF; cdr3_nt: TGCAGTGCTTGGACTTCCCGGTCGGGCGAGCAGTACTTC
j_call: TRBJ1-5; clone_size: NA; v_call: TRBV12-3/TRBV12-4; d_call: TRBD1; cdr3_aa: CASSPGTGVNQPQHF; cdr3_nt: TGTGCCAGCAGTCCCGGGACAGGGGTTAATCAGCCCCAGCATTTT
j_call: TRBJ1-6; clone_size: few; v_call: TRBV5-5; d_call: NA; cdr3_aa: CASSLGGANSPLHF; cdr3_nt: TGTGCCAGCAGCTTGGGAGGGGCTAATTCACCCCTCCACTTT
j_call: TRBJ1-2; clone_size: few; v_call: TRBV6-2/TRBV6-3; d_call: NA; cdr3_aa: CASRGPDRNYGYTF; cdr3_nt: TGTGCCAGCAGGGGTCCCGACAGGAACTATGGCTACACCTTC
j_call: TRBJ2-3; clone_size: few; v_call: TRBV20-1; d_call: NA; cdr3_aa: CSAVKAGLRLTDTQYF; cdr3_nt: TGCAGTGCCGTAAAGGCCGGACTACGACTTACAGATACGCAGTATTTT
j_call: TRBJ2-2; clone_size: few; v_call: TRBV25-1; d_call: NA; cdr3_aa: CASRLQGVGELFF; cdr3_nt: TGTGCCAGCAGGTTACAGGGAGTCGGGGAGCTGTTTTTT
j_call: TRBJ2-3; clone_size: few; v_call: TRBV7-9; d_call: NA; cdr3_aa: CASRGPSPGAQYF; cdr3_nt: TGTGCCAGCAGAGGGCCATCCCCCGGCGCGCAGTATTTT
j_call: TRBJ2-3; clone_size: few; v_call: TRBV20-1; d_call: NA; cdr3_aa: CSATRAPTDTQYF; cdr3_nt: TGCAGTGCTACCCGGGCCCCCACAGATACGCAGTATTTT
j_call: TRBJ1-1; clone_size: few; v_call: TRBV5-1; d_call: NA; cdr3_aa: CASSLLPEGKAFF; cdr3_nt: TGCGCCAGCAGCTTATTACCCGAGGGTAAGGCTTTCTTT
j_call: TRBJ2-3; clone_size: NA; v_call: TRBV7-9; d_call: NA; cdr3_aa: CASTQGSDTQYF; cdr3_nt: TGTGCCAGCACACAGGGTTCCGATACGCAGTATTTT
j_call: TRBJ2-3; clone_size: few; v_call: TRBV30; d_call: NA; cdr3_aa: CAWSVGAYTDTQYF; cdr3_nt: TGTGCCTGGAGTGTAGGAGCGTACACAGATACGCAGTATTTT
j_call: TRBJ1-1; clone_size: many; v_call: TRBV29-1; d_call: NA; cdr3_aa: CSVSVNTEAFF; cdr3_nt: TGCAGCGTTTCAGTGAACACTGAAGCTTTCTTT
j_call: TRBJ2-2; clone_size: few; v_call: TRBV19; d_call: NA; cdr3_aa: CASSWGSGTGELFF; cdr3_nt: TGTGCCAGTAGTTGGGGATCGGGGACCGGGGAGCTGTTTTTT
j_call: TRBJ1-3; clone_size: NA; v_call: TRBV9; d_call: NA; cdr3_aa: CASSVDGSSGNTIYF; cdr3_nt: TGTGCCAGCAGCGTAGACGGAAGCTCTGGAAACACCATATATTTT
j_call: TRBJ2-7; clone_size: few; v_call: TRBV3-1; d_call: NA; cdr3_aa: CASSQETEPHEQYF; cdr3_nt: TGTGCCAGCAGCCAAGAGACAGAGCCCCACGAGCAGTACTTC
j_call: TRBJ2-2; clone_size: NA; v_call: TRBV12-3/TRBV12-4; d_call: TRBD2; cdr3_aa: CASSSTPGLAPGELFF; cdr3_nt: TGTGCCAGCAGTTCTACCCCTGGACTAGCCCCCGGGGAGCTGTTTTTT
j_call: TRBJ2-3; clone_size: NA; v_call: TRBV12-5; d_call: NA; cdr3_aa: CASGLVLGGSTDTQYF; cdr3_nt: TGTGCTAGTGGTTTGGTCCTTGGGGGCAGCACAGATACGCAGTATTTT
j_call: TRBJ1-5; clone_size: few; v_call: TRBV24-1; d_call: NA; cdr3_aa: CATSDVTQPQHF; cdr3_nt: TGTGCCACCAGTGATGTGACCCAGCCCCAGCATTTT
j_call: TRBJ2-4; clone_size: NA; v_call: TRBV12-3/TRBV12-4; d_call: NA; cdr3_aa: CASSFIPAVDIQYF; cdr3_nt: TGTGCCAGCAGTTTTATCCCAGCGGTAGACATTCAGTACTTC
j_call: TRBJ2-4; clone_size: NA; v_call: TRBV2; d_call: NA; cdr3_aa: CASSVGYLQYF; cdr3_nt: TGTGCCAGCAGTGTTGGTTACCTTCAGTACTTC
j_call: TRBJ2-1; clone_size: NA; v_call: TRBV6-5; d_call: TRBD2; cdr3_aa: CASSYSSSGRAPYNEQFF; cdr3_nt: TGTGCCAGCAGTTACTCATCTAGCGGGAGGGCCCCCTACAATGAGCAGTTCTTC
j_call: TRBJ2-5; clone_size: NA; v_call: TRBV29-1; d_call: NA; cdr3_aa: CSVEGNRQETQYF; cdr3_nt: TGCAGCGTTGAAGGCAACAGGCAAGAGACCCAGTACTTC
j_call: TRBJ1-1; clone_size: NA; v_call: TRBV5-1; d_call: NA; cdr3_aa: CASSFVTETEAFF; cdr3_nt: TGCGCCAGCAGCTTTGTTACGGAGACTGAAGCTTTCTTT
j_call: TRBJ2-7; clone_size: NA; v_call: TRBV25-1; d_call: NA; cdr3_aa: CASSGYFLMGQYF; cdr3_nt: TGTGCCAGCAGTGGGTATTTCCTCATGGGACAGTACTTC
j_call: TRBJ1-3; clone_size: NA; v_call: TRBV4-2; d_call: TRBD1; cdr3_aa: CASSQDRTGGNTIYF; cdr3_nt: TGTGCCAGCAGCCAAGATCGGACAGGAGGAAACACCATATATTTT
j_call: TRBJ1-3; clone_size: NA; v_call: TRBV5-1; d_call: NA; cdr3_aa: CASSLNGADSGNTIYF; cdr3_nt: TGCGCCAGCAGCTTGAACGGGGCAGACTCTGGAAACACCATATATTTT
j_call: TRBJ1-2; clone_size: NA; v_call: TRBV7-2; d_call: TRBD1; cdr3_aa: CASSKDRGYGYTF; cdr3_nt: TGTGCCAGCAGCAAGGACAGGGGCTATGGCTACACCTTC
j_call: TRBJ2-7; clone_size: few; v_call: TRBV5-4; d_call: NA; cdr3_aa: CASSLISDGSYEQYF; cdr3_nt: TGTGCCAGCAGCTTGATTAGCGACGGAAGCTACGAGCAGTACTTC
j_call: TRBJ2-2; clone_size: few; v_call: TRBV7-2; d_call: NA; cdr3_aa: CASSPPRGLITGELFF; cdr3_nt: TGTGCCAGCAGCCCCCCAAGAGGGCTTATCACCGGGGAGCTGTTTTTT
j_call: TRBJ1-4; clone_size: NA; v_call: TRBV6-6; d_call: TRBD1; cdr3_aa: CASSYTVQGAGEKLFF; cdr3_nt: TGTGCCAGCAGTTACACCGTACAGGGGGCGGGCGAAAAACTGTTTTTT
j_call: TRBJ2-2; clone_size: NA; v_call: TRBV11-2; d_call: NA; cdr3_aa: CASSPRFDMNGELFF; cdr3_nt: TGTGCCAGCAGCCCCCGCTTCGATATGAACGGGGAGCTGTTTTTT
j_call: TRBJ1-1; clone_size: NA; v_call: TRBV6-5; d_call: NA; cdr3_aa: CAIQANEGDTEAFF; cdr3_nt: TGTGCCATTCAGGCCAATGAGGGTGACACTGAAGCTTTCTTT
j_call: TRBJ2-5; clone_size: NA; v_call: TRBV6-1; d_call: TRBD2; cdr3_aa: CASSVLAVESETQYF; cdr3_nt: TGTGCCAGCAGTGTCCTAGCGGTTGAGTCAGAGACCCAGTACTTC
j_call: TRBJ1-1; clone_size: few; v_call: TRBV6-5; d_call: NA; cdr3_aa: CASSRQGLRGSEAFF; cdr3_nt: TGTGCCAGCAGCCGGCAGGGGCTAAGGGGTAGTGAAGCTTTCTTT
j_call: TRBJ1-6; clone_size: few; v_call: TRBV6-5; d_call: NA; cdr3_aa: CASSRQASSYNSPLHF; cdr3_nt: TGTGCCAGCTCTAGACAGGCTAGCTCCTATAATTCACCCCTCCACTTT
j_call: TRBJ1-1; clone_size: few; v_call: TRBV30; d_call: NA; cdr3_aa: CAWRASLLTEAFF; cdr3_nt: TGTGCCTGGAGGGCCAGCCTGCTGACTGAAGCTTTCTTT
j_call: TRBJ2-1; clone_size: NA; v_call: TRBV5-1; d_call: NA; cdr3_aa: CASSLAREINEQFF; cdr3_nt: TGCGCCAGCAGCTTGGCTAGGGAGATCAATGAGCAGTTCTTC
j_call: TRBJ2-7; clone_size: NA; v_call: TRBV12-3/TRBV12-4; d_call: TRBD1; cdr3_aa: CASSHPGQTYEQYF; cdr3_nt: TGTGCCAGCAGTCACCCGGGACAGACCTACGAGCAGTACTTC
j_call: TRBJ1-4; clone_size: few; v_call: TRBV15; d_call: TRBD1; cdr3_aa: CATSRTGTQTNEKLFF; cdr3_nt: TGTGCCACCAGCAGGACAGGGACACAAACTAATGAAAAACTGTTTTTT
j_call: TRBJ1-1; clone_size: few; v_call: TRBV5-1; d_call: NA; cdr3_aa: CASSLSSTGLNTEAFF; cdr3_nt: TGCGCCAGCAGCTTGTCATCGACAGGATTGAACACTGAAGCTTTCTTT
j_call: TRBJ2-3; clone_size: NA; v_call: TRBV12-3/TRBV12-4; d_call: NA; cdr3_aa: CASSWGPDPTDTQYF; cdr3_nt: TGTGCCAGCAGTTGGGGGCCAGACCCCACAGATACGCAGTATTTT
j_call: TRBJ1-4; clone_size: few; v_call: TRBV20-1; d_call: NA; cdr3_aa: CSARSGARLGEKLFF; cdr3_nt: TGCAGTGCTAGATCCGGCGCCAGGCTGGGGGAAAAACTGTTTTTT
j_call: TRBJ2-7; clone_size: few; v_call: TRBV29-1; d_call: NA; cdr3_aa: CSVESLEGGYEQYF; cdr3_nt: TGCAGCGTTGAATCCCTAGAGGGGGGCTACGAGCAGTACTTC
j_call: TRBJ1-1; clone_size: NA; v_call: TRBV19; d_call: TRBD1; cdr3_aa: CASSTGQTEAFF; cdr3_nt: TGTGCCAGTAGTACGGGACAGACTGAAGCTTTCTTT
j_call: TRBJ2-1; clone_size: few; v_call: TRBV7-9; d_call: TRBD2; cdr3_aa: CASSPRERGGNEQFF; cdr3_nt: TGTGCCAGCAGCCCGAGGGAGCGGGGGGGCAATGAGCAGTTCTTC
j_call: TRBJ1-3; clone_size: many; v_call: TRBV4-2; d_call: NA; cdr3_aa: CASSQEAHSASGNTIYF; cdr3_nt: TGTGCCAGCAGCCAAGAGGCCCACAGCGCGTCTGGAAACACCATATATTTT
j_call: TRBJ2-2; clone_size: NA; v_call: TRBV7-9; d_call: NA; cdr3_aa: CASSLGWENTGELFF; cdr3_nt: TGTGCCAGCAGCTTAGGTTGGGAGAACACCGGGGAGCTGTTTTTT
j_call: TRBJ2-3; clone_size: NA; v_call: TRBV6-5; d_call: NA; cdr3_aa: CASSTWTTAGQYF; cdr3_nt: TGTGCCAGCAGTACATGGACTACAGCGGGGCAGTATTTT
j_call: TRBJ1-2; clone_size: NA; v_call: TRBV6-2/TRBV6-3; d_call: TRBD1; cdr3_aa: CASTDTGTAYYGYTF; cdr3_nt: TGTGCCAGCACCGACACCGGGACAGCCTACTATGGCTACACCTTC
j_call: TRBJ2-5; clone_size: NA; v_call: TRBV12-3/TRBV12-4; d_call: TRBD2; cdr3_aa: CASSFRTSEETQYF; cdr3_nt: TGTGCCAGCAGTTTCCGGACTAGCGAAGAGACCCAGTACTTC